These T cell receptor beta chains were read from a single sample in a study of tumor-infiltrating lymphocytes in localized non-small cell lung cancer. The data were produced by immunoSEQ multiplex PCR, yet TCRdb's version contains in-frame clones alone and is incomplete. Altogether over 15,000 clones are present, roughly 69% being singletons, with the ten largest covering 6.5%. Material for sequencing was lung tumor tissue. Receptor source: a human donor with non-small cell lung cancer. CDR3s include the opening cysteine and the closing phenylalanine or tryptophan. D genes are given only for firm matches. Some rows have no size entry. The others give once, few or many, or a class for an expanded clone.

V	D	J	size	DNA	CDR3
TRBV13	TRBD1	TRBJ1-2	.	TGTGCCAGCAGCTCGATACAGGGGGCCAGTGGCTACACCTTC	CASSSIQGASGYTF
TRBV7-9	.	TRBJ1-4	.	TGTGCCACCCGGCTGCAGACTGATTTGGATGAAAAACTGTTTTTT	CATRLQTDLDEKLFF
TRBV28	.	TRBJ1-1	.	TGTGCCAGCGGGCCGGTAGCTTTCTTT	CASGPVAFF
TRBV7-9	TRBD1	TRBJ1-2	few	TGTGCCAGCAGCTTCGGGACAGTTGTAAACTATGGCTACACCTTC	CASSFGTVVNYGYTF
TRBV18	TRBD1	TRBJ1-1	.	TGTGCCAGCTCATACGGGACAGAGAACACTGAAGCTTTCTTT	CASSYGTENTEAFF
TRBV5-1	.	TRBJ2-1	few	TGCGCCAGCAGCTTGAACAGGGAGGAGCAGTTCTTC	CASSLNREEQFF
TRBV7-6	.	TRBJ2-3	.	TGTGCCAGCAGCTCCATGGGTAGCACAGATACGCAGTATTTT	CASSSMGSTDTQYF
TRBV6-5	.	TRBJ1-4	.	TGTGCCAGCAGTTACTCCCACGCGGGGGAAAAACTGTTTTTT	CASSYSHAGEKLFF
TRBV7-6	.	TRBJ2-7	.	TGTGCCAGCAGTAAGGGGGGTTACGAGCAGTACTTC	CASSKGGYEQYF
TRBV7-2	TRBD2	TRBJ2-3	.	TGTGCCAGCAGCCTCCAGCGGGACCGGGATACGCAGTATTTT	CASSLQRDRDTQYF
TRBV15	.	TRBJ2-1	few	TGTGCCACCAGCAGACAGGGGAATGAGCAGTTCTTC	CATSRQGNEQFF
TRBV28	.	TRBJ2-2	.	TGTGCCAGCAGTTTCATAGACCTAACAGGGGAGCTGTTTTTT	CASSFIDLTGELFF
TRBV27	.	TRBJ1-5	once	TGTGCCAGCAGTCGCCGACGGCTCAATCAGCCCCAGCATTTT	CASSRRRLNQPQHF
TRBV5-1	TRBD1	TRBJ2-4	.	TGCGCCAGCAGCTTGGGGGGAGTGGGGACAGGGGAGAGCATTCAGTACTTC	CASSLGGVGTGESIQYF
TRBV30	TRBD1	TRBJ1-1	.	TGTGCCTGGAATAGACAGGGCGGCACTGAAGCTTTCTTT	CAWNRQGGTEAFF
TRBV30	.	TRBJ2-2	few	TGTGCCTGCAGCAGGGGTCCCGGGGAGCTGTTTTTT	CACSRGPGELFF
TRBV4-3	.	TRBJ2-2	.	TGCGCCAGCAGCCAAGATCCCGTCCAAAGCGCCTCGAACACCGGGGAGCTGTTTTTT	CASSQDPVQSASNTGELFF
TRBV10-2	TRBD2	TRBJ2-7	.	TGCGCCAGCAGTGAGGGCGGGAGGGGATACGAGCAGTACTTC	CASSEGGRGYEQYF
TRBV29-1	TRBD1	TRBJ2-7	few	TGCAGCGTTGGACAGGGAACCTACGAGCAGTACTTC	CSVGQGTYEQYF
TRBV5-1	.	TRBJ1-2	.	TGCGCCAGCGGAGAAAGGGCTAACTATGGCTACACCTTC	CASGERANYGYTF
TRBV6-5	.	TRBJ1-2	.	TGTGCCAGCAGTCGATCCGGTGGGGCAGACTATGGCTACACCTTC	CASSRSGGADYGYTF
TRBV10-3	TRBD1	TRBJ2-7	.	TGTGCCATCAGGAAGAACCGGGACAGTAACTACGAGCAGTACTTC	CAIRKNRDSNYEQYF
TRBV6-5	.	TRBJ1-2	.	TGTGCCAGCAGCCGAGAATCTACGTCAGGTTATGGCTACACCTTC	CASSRESTSGYGYTF
TRBV7-2	.	TRBJ2-7	.	TGTGCCAGCAGCGCCTCTTACTCCTACGAGCAGTACTTC	CASSASYSYEQYF
TRBV5-8	.	TRBJ2-1	.	TGTGCCAGCAGCTTTCCAGGGAACTACTACTACAATGAGCAGTTCTTC	CASSFPGNYYYNEQFF
TRBV25-1	.	TRBJ2-1	medium-sized	TGTGCCAGCAGTGAGGGATGGGGGGCCGTCGGCAATGAGCAGTTCTTC	CASSEGWGAVGNEQFF
TRBV11-1	.	TRBJ1-1	medium-sized	TGTGCCAGCAGCTTATCTGCAGGGGTCAACACTGAAGCTTTCTTT	CASSLSAGVNTEAFF
TRBV27	.	TRBJ2-3	.	TGTGCCAGCAGTTTAATAGGGGGGAGTTTCGATACGCAGTATTTT	CASSLIGGSFDTQYF
TRBV7-8	.	TRBJ2-5	.	TGTGCCAGCAGCTTAGGGACCCAAGAGACCCAGTACTTC	CASSLGTQETQYF
TRBV5-1	.	TRBJ1-4	.	TGCGCCAGCAGCTTGACGGGGCATACGGATGAAAAACTGTTTTTT	CASSLTGHTDEKLFF
TRBV7-2	.	TRBJ1-4	few	TGTGCCAGCAGCTTAGCGCCGGGTCCCAATGAAAAACTGTTTTTT	CASSLAPGPNEKLFF
TRBV12-1	.	TRBJ2-7	few	TGTGCCAGCAGCTCCAGAGGGGAGCAGTACTTC	CASSSRGEQYF
TRBV5-4	.	TRBJ2-3	few	TGTGCCAGCAGCATTCGATGGGATACGCAGTATTTT	CASSIRWDTQYF
TRBV7-6	TRBD1	TRBJ2-7	.	TGTGCCAGCAGCCGACAAACAGGACAGGGTACCTACGAGCAGTACTTC	CASSRQTGQGTYEQYF
TRBV2	.	TRBJ2-7	.	TGTGCCAGCAGACCGGAAGGGGCCGGAAGTGGCGAGCAGTACTTC	CASRPEGAGSGEQYF
TRBV7-8	TRBD1	TRBJ1-3	few	TGTGCCAGCAGCTTAGAGACAGGGGGAAGAGTTCGTGGAAACACCATATATTTT	CASSLETGGRVRGNTIYF
TRBV10-3	.	TRBJ2-5	once	TGTGCCATCAAGTCAGAAACAGTGGGCCTCCCCTACCAAGAGACCCAGTACTTC	CAIKSETVGLPYQETQYF
TRBV5-5	.	TRBJ2-1	.	TGTGCCAGCAAGAAATGGACGACGAGCAATGAGCAGTTCTTC	CASKKWTTSNEQFF
TRBV28	.	TRBJ1-2	.	TGTGCCAGCAGTTTACGGGATCTTGGCTACACCTTC	CASSLRDLGYTF
TRBV10-3	.	TRBJ1-2	.	TGTGCCATCAGTGGCCTTGGAGAAAACTATGGCTACACCTTC	CAISGLGENYGYTF
TRBV6-5	.	TRBJ1-1	.	TGTGCCAGCCAAGGGTCAGGTGGTCGGACTGAAGCTTTCTTT	CASQGSGGRTEAFF
TRBV29-1	.	TRBJ2-5	.	TGCAGCGTTGAAAACCTAACTCCCCAAGAGACCCAGTACTTC	CSVENLTPQETQYF
TRBV27	.	TRBJ1-5	few	TGTGCCAGCAGTTCTACAGGGAATCAGCCCCAGCATTTT	CASSSTGNQPQHF
TRBV5-1	.	TRBJ1-6	.	TGCGCCAGCAGCTTGGCACAGGAAAGGTCACCCCTCCACTTT	CASSLAQERSPLHF
TRBV19	.	TRBJ2-4	.	TGTGCCAGCCGCAGGGCGGAAGTGAACATTCAGTACTTC	CASRRAEVNIQYF
TRBV14	TRBD1	TRBJ1-2	.	TGTGCCAGCAGCCACGGGACAGCTGGTAACTATGGCTACACCTTC	CASSHGTAGNYGYTF
TRBV7-4	.	TRBJ1-5	.	TGTGCCAGCAGCCTCTGGGACCCAGAGCTCAATCAGCCCCAGCATTTT	CASSLWDPELNQPQHF
TRBV4-3	TRBD1	TRBJ2-6	.	TGCGCCAGCAGCCCCGGGACAGGGATTAATGCTGGGGCCAACGTCCTGACTTTC	CASSPGTGINAGANVLTF
TRBV19	.	TRBJ1-1	.	TGTGCCAGTAGTAATGGGGAGGGGAACACTGAAGCTTTCTTT	CASSNGEGNTEAFF
TRBV7-2	.	TRBJ2-2	.	TGTGCCAGCAGCTTCAGGAGCGGGAACACCGGGGAGCTGTTTTTT	CASSFRSGNTGELFF
TRBV7-9	TRBD1	TRBJ1-2	.	TGTGCCAGCAGCCAAACAGGGGTCTACACCTTC	CASSQTGVYTF
TRBV5-1	TRBD1	TRBJ1-4	.	TGCGCCAGCAGTAGGGACAGCACAGATGAAAAACTGTTTTTT	CASSRDSTDEKLFF
TRBV4-2	TRBD2	TRBJ2-1	.	TGTGCCAGCAGCCAAGATGCGAGGACTAGCGGGAGTAATGAGCAGTTCTTC	CASSQDARTSGSNEQFF
TRBV4-1	TRBD1	TRBJ2-7	medium-sized	TGCGCCAGCAGCCATTCCTGGACAGGGGGCACCTACGAGCAGTACTTC	CASSHSWTGGTYEQYF
TRBV7-9	.	TRBJ2-7	.	TGTGCCAGCAGCTTAGGTAGGGGTTCGGTCGAGCAGTACTTC	CASSLGRGSVEQYF
TRBV6-1	TRBD1	TRBJ1-4	once	TGTGCCAGCAGTGAACGACAGGGGTCTAATGAAAAACTGTTTTTT	CASSERQGSNEKLFF
TRBV7-9	.	TRBJ2-2	.	TGTGCCAGCAGCTTATTCCACGGTAACTGGGAAACCGGGGAGCTGTTTTTT	CASSLFHGNWETGELFF
TRBV19	TRBD1	TRBJ2-5	.	TGTGCCAGTAGTATCGGACAGGGGGAGGCGACCCAGTACTTC	CASSIGQGEATQYF
TRBV28	TRBD1	TRBJ2-5	once	TGTGCCAGCAGTTTAAAAGGGACAGGGAAAGAGACCCAGTACTTC	CASSLKGTGKETQYF
TRBV9	.	TRBJ2-2	.	TGTGCCAGCAGCATAGGAGGCCGGGAGCTGTTTTTT	CASSIGGRELFF